These 29 T cell receptor beta chains share one sample of origin, sequenced in a study of OX40 agonist ivuxolimab in advanced cancers. Assay: immunoSEQ multiplex PCR; the TCRdb copy retains only in-frame clones and omits some. This sample has 70,000 or so clones, with 91% found just once. The material sequenced was CD4+ or CD8+ T cells sorted from blood, taken in a trial of the OX40 agonist ivuxolimab. The receptors here all came from an adult with an advanced solid tumor such as melanoma, head and neck, liver or kidney cancer.

This clone was detected a few times. Here the CDR3 DNA reads TGTGCCAGTAGTACTAACCGGGACTGGGATCAGCCCCAGCATTTT. It encodes CASSTNRDWDQPQHF. This sequence joins TRBV19 and TRBJ1-5; maybe TRBD1 (5 bases). From germline, CDR1 is LNHDA and CDR2 SQIVND (reference sequence). V shed 4 bases and J shed 5 bases, with 15 bases lying between them. This CDR3 is built from 15 residues.

The chain uses TRBV19 and TRBJ2-2; D perhaps matches TRBD2 (5 bases). V lost 3 bases, J lost 4 bases, and 12 bases lay in between. This CDR3 contains 15 residues. CDR1 and CDR2 (germline): LNHDA, SQIVND (reference sequence). The CDR3 nucleotides read TGTGCCAGTAGTATGTTAGCTGGGAGCACCGGGGAGCTGTTTTTT. As protein: CASSMLAGSTGELFF.

V and J are TRBV19 and TRBJ2-7, with unresolved D. The V gene's germline CDR1 is LNHDA and CDR2 SQIVND (reference sequence). CDR3 length equals 14 residues. The germline V and J ends were trimmed by 6 bases and 1 base, with 13 bases remaining between them. As DNA, the CDR3 is TGTGCCAGTAGGGAGACTGCTAGGTCCTACGAGCAGTACTTC. Its protein is CASRETARSYEQYF.

The CDR3 DNA reads as TGCGCCAGCAGCCGTATAGCGGGAGCGAATGAGCAGTTCTTC. It is translated as CASSRIAGANEQFF. The genes are TRBV5-1 and TRBJ2-1, with 9 bases that match TRBD2. Per germline, CDR1 SGHRS and CDR2 YFSETQ. CDR3 length: 14 amino acids. The junction had 6 bases not matched to a gene; V was cut back by 4 bases and J by 7 bases.

The chain joins TRBV2 to TRBJ2-1; TRBD2 matches at 9 bases. The germline CDR1 and CDR2 sequences are SNHLY and FYNNEI. This CDR3 spans 14 amino acids. V was clipped by 3 bases and J by 10 bases; unmatched bases: 7. The CDR3 DNA sequence: TGTGCCAGCAGTGACGGTAGCGGGAGAGTCGAGCAGTTCTTC. Its protein product is CASSDGSGRVEQFF.

The rearrangement uses TRBV18 and TRBJ2-5; 8 bases agree with TRBD1. The ends lost 1 base at V and 4 bases at J; junction bases unmatched: 8. Germline CDR1 and CDR2: KGHSH and LQKENI. The CDR3 is made up of 16 amino acids. The CDR3 DNA is TGTGCCAGCTCACCACTTCCAGGGGGCGCGGGAGAGACCCAGTACTTC. It encodes CASSPLPGGAGETQYF.

The V gene is TRBV7-9, the J gene TRBJ1-2, with D unclear. The CDR3 has 13 residues. CDR1 and CDR2 (germline): SEHNR, FQNEAQ (reference sequence). V lost 4 bases to trimming and J lost 8 bases, with 14 bases between them. CDR3: CASSSELGKGYTF. The DNA of the CDR3 is TGTGCCAGCAGCTCGGAGCTAGGGAAAGGCTACACCTTC.

In its sample, this clone was seen once. The chain recombines TRBV2 with TRBJ2-5; D is undetermined. Germline V CDR1 and CDR2: SNHLY, FYNNEI. The CDR3 contains 15 residues. Between the trimmed V and J ends, which lost 2 bases and 1 base, there was a span of 11 bases. CDR3 region: CASSEKRRFQETQYF. The DNA of the CDR3 is TGTGCCAGCAGTGAAAAGCGACGGTTCCAAGAGACCCAGTACTTC.

The V gene is TRBV5-1, the J gene TRBJ2-7; D tentatively reads TRBD1 or TRBD2 (5 bases each). Germline assignment: CDR1 SGHRS and CDR2 YFSETQ. The V and J ends lost 0 bases and 0 bases respectively, with 10 bases between them. The CDR3 spans 15 residues. Here the CDR3 DNA reads TGCGCCAGCAGCTTGGGAGGGGCGATCTCCTACGAGCAGTACTTC. This codes for CASSLGGAISYEQYF. The full variable domain, with the rest looked up from reference TRBV5-1 and TRBJ2-7, is KAGVTQTPRYLIKTRGQQVTLSCSPISGHRSVSWYQQTPGQGLQFLFEYFSETQRNKGNFPGRFSGRQFSNSRSEMNVSTLELGDSALYLCASSLGGAISYEQYFGPGTRLTVT.

The rearrangement uses TRBV7-9 and TRBJ1-2; D not resolved. The CDR3 spans 14 residues. CDR1 is SEHNR and CDR2 is FQNEAQ in the germline V gene (reference sequence). V was clipped by 2 bases and J by 2 bases, with 9 bases between them. This CDR3 is CASSLMRQNYGYTF. The CDR3 region has the DNA TGTGCCAGCAGCTTAATGAGGCAGAACTATGGCTACACCTTC.

V usage is TRBV19 and J usage is TRBJ2-2, with unresolved D. The CDR3 consists of 11 residues. The germline V gene encodes CDR1 LNHDA and CDR2 SQIVND (reference sequence). V shed 7 bases and J shed 8 bases, with 8 bases lying between them. DNA of the CDR3: TGTGCCAGTAACAACAAAGGGGAGCTGTTTTTT. As protein: CASNNKGELFF.

The chain combines TRBV19 with TRBJ2-5, with D maybe TRBD1 (6 bases). Germline values: CDR1 LNHDA, CDR2 SQIVND (reference sequence). This CDR3 spans 16 amino acids. The ends were cut back, 4 bases at V and 4 bases at J, with 19 bases in the middle. The CDR3 here is CASSSGQPSMGETQYF. The CDR3 nucleotides read TGTGCCAGTAGTAGCGGACAGCCAAGCATGGGAGAGACCCAGTACTTC.

The chain uses TRBV11-2 and TRBJ2-2, with D perhaps TRBD1 (5 bases). CDR3 size: 16 residues. Trimming shortened V by 5 bases and J by 0 bases, and 13 bases separated the two germline ends. Germline V gene data show CDR1 as SGHAT and CDR2 as FQNNGV. The CDR3, as DNA: TGTGCCAGCAGCCCCCGACAGTTTGCGAACACCGGGGAGCTGTTTTTT. This gives the protein CASSPRQFANTGELFF.

The chain recombines TRBV27 with TRBJ2-1, with 9 bases fitting TRBD2. Looked up from germline, CDR1 is MNHEY and CDR2 is SMNVEV (reference sequence). The CDR3 has 16 residues. Unmatched junction bases numbered 5, after V lost 4 bases and J lost 1 base. The CDR3 here is CASSSLAGMSYNEQFF. CDR3 DNA: TGTGCCAGCAGTTCCCTAGCGGGAATGTCCTACAATGAGCAGTTCTTC.

The V and J genes are TRBV7-8 and TRBJ2-7; perhaps TRBD1 as D (6 bases). Trimming removed 5 bases from V and 4 bases from J, with 12 bases in between. The CDR3 contains 13 residues. Germline lookup yields CDR1 SGHVS and CDR2 FQNEAQ. CDR3 loop: CASSNRARYEQYF. The CDR3 nucleotides read TGTGCCAGCAGCAACAGGGCCCGGTACGAGCAGTACTTC.

V and J are TRBV5-1 and TRBJ2-2, with D uncertain. The CDR3 has 15 amino acids. V was shortened by 0 bases and J by 2 bases, with 8 bases between the two germline ends. The V gene's germline CDR1 is SGHRS and CDR2 YFSETQ. The CDR3 DNA sequence: TGCGCCAGCAGCTTGGTTCAGACAAACACCGGGGAGCTGTTTTTT. Its translation: CASSLVQTNTGELFF.

The chain is built from TRBV18 and TRBJ1-4; TRBD1 matches 8 bases. CDR1 and CDR2 from the germline V gene are KGHSH and LQKENI. Germline trimming cut 6 bases from V and 7 bases from J; bases unmatched to any gene: 10. The CDR3 consists of 15 residues. The CDR3 loop is CASSRDGQGGEKLFF. DNA of the CDR3: TGTGCCAGCTCTCGGGACGGACAGGGAGGTGAAAAACTGTTTTTT.

This chain connects TRBV6-5 to TRBJ2-2; D remains unclear. Per the germline V gene, CDR1 is MNHEY and CDR2 is SVGAGI. V dropped 8 bases and J dropped 4 bases, with 14 bases sitting between them. This CDR3 is 14 amino acids long. As DNA, the CDR3 is TGTGCCAGCCGACAAGCCCAGGTCACCGGGGAGCTGTTTTTT. Translating it yields CASRQAQVTGELFF.

The J gene is TRBJ2-2, the V gene TRBV7-9, with TRBD2 matching over 8 bases. Per the germline V gene, CDR1 is SEHNR and CDR2 is FQNEAQ (reference sequence). V lost 4 bases to trimming and J lost 1 base; unmatched junction nucleotides: 2. The CDR3 length is 15 residues. The CDR3 protein is CASSSLAGNTGELFF. In DNA form, the CDR3 reads TGTGCCAGCAGCTCGCTAGCGGGGAACACCGGGGAGCTGTTTTTT.

The chain recombines TRBV5-1 with TRBJ1-1; D possibly corresponds to TRBD1 (5 bases). The CDR3 totals 14 residues. Trimming removed 0 bases at V and 3 bases at J, with 9 bases between. The germline V gene encodes CDR1 SGHRS and CDR2 YFSETQ. CDR3 sequence: CASSLARTHTEAFF. In DNA, the CDR3 is TGCGCCAGCAGCTTGGCACGGACACACACTGAAGCTTTCTTT.

The chain couples TRBV7-2 to TRBJ2-5; 7 bases match TRBD2. Germline V lookup: CDR1 SGHTA, CDR2 FQGNSA. This CDR3 has 15 amino acids. The V segment lost 3 bases and the J segment 5 bases; nucleotides outside the gene matches: 9. The CDR3 nucleotides read TGTGCCAGCAGCTTCGGACTAGAACCTCGGGAGACCCAGTACTTC. It is translated as CASSFGLEPRETQYF. Full variable domain (missing parts from reference TRBV7-2 and TRBJ2-5): GAGVSQSPSNKVTEKGKDVELRCDPISGHTALYWYRQSLGQGLEFLIYFQGNSAPDKSGLPSDRFSAERTGGSVSTLTIQRTQQEDSAVYLCASSFGLEPRETQYFGPGTRLLVL.

This clone was found once. The chain uses TRBV28 and TRBJ2-5; D ambiguous. V lost 6 bases and J lost 0, with 8 bases in between. The germline V gene has CDR1 MDHEN and CDR2 SYDVKM. The CDR3 spans 13 residues. CDR3 sequence reads: CASRPDDQETQYF. The CDR3 nucleotides are TGTGCCAGCAGGCCGGACGACCAAGAGACCCAGTACTTC.

In DNA, the CDR3 is TGTGCCAGCAGCCGTCATGCGGGGCCGCTCTCCGAGCAGTACTTC. Translation: CASSRHAGPLSEQYF. The chain couples TRBV28 to TRBJ2-7, with TRBD2 as a possible D gene (6 bases). Between the trimmed V and J ends, which lost 6 bases and 6 bases, there was a span of 21 bases. This CDR3 has 15 amino acids. The germline V gene has CDR1 MDHEN and CDR2 SYDVKM.

This clone was picked up one time. The chain carries TRBV10-1 and TRBJ2-1, with 13 bases aligning to TRBD2. The germline V gene has CDR1 WNHNN and CDR2 SYGVQD (reference sequence). This CDR3 has 16 amino acids. V gave up 3 bases and J gave up 6 bases; unmatched junction bases: 5. DNA of the CDR3: TGCGCCAGCAGTGAACGCCGACTAGCGGGAGGCAATGAGCAGTTCTTC. Amino acids: CASSERRLAGGNEQFF.

The chain has TRBV2 and TRBJ2-1; weak D call: TRBD2 (5 bases). Trimming cost V 4 bases and J 5 bases, with 12 bases left between them. CDR3 length: 14 residues. Per germline, CDR1 SNHLY and CDR2 FYNNEI. The DNA of the CDR3 is TGTGCCAGCAGTGTGGCTAGCATTAACAATGAGCAGTTCTTC. Residues: CASSVASINNEQFF.

The chain uses TRBV2 and TRBJ2-2, with 10 positions matching TRBD2. V was clipped by 8 bases and J by 4 bases; unmatched bases: 10. The germline V gene has CDR1 SNHLY and CDR2 FYNNEI. This CDR3 region has 16 residues. In nucleotides, the CDR3 is TGTGCCAGCCGGGGAAGCGGGAGGGCCCGCACCGGGGAGCTGTTTTTT. It translates to CASRGSGRARTGELFF.

The chain combines TRBV5-1 with TRBJ1-4, with D unclear. Per germline, CDR1 SGHRS and CDR2 YFSETQ. The CDR3 totals 14 residues. V lost 4 bases, J lost 8 bases, and 15 bases lay in between. The CDR3 reads CASSPGRESEKLFF. The CDR3 DNA follows: TGCGCCAGCAGCCCCGGGAGGGAAAGCGAAAAACTGTTTTTT.

As DNA, the CDR3 is TGCGCCAGCAGTGAAGGCGGCTACGAGCAGTACTTC. Protein: CASSEGGYEQYF. J is TRBJ2-7 and V is TRBV10-2; D not resolved. Per the germline V gene, CDR1 is WSHSY and CDR2 is SAAADI. This CDR3 contains 12 residues. Trimming left V 3 bases short and J 3 bases short, with 6 bases between.

This clone was observed once. CDR3 region: CASSAPPGQGFYEQYF. The CDR3 bases are TGTGCCAGCAGTGCACCTCCGGGACAGGGGTTCTACGAGCAGTACTTC. V usage is TRBV6-1 and J usage is TRBJ2-5, with 10 positions matching TRBD1. The J call may be wrong; the DNA end is better matched by TRBJ2-7. The germline gives CDR1 MNHNS, CDR2 SASEGT. The CDR3 spans 16 residues.